Listed below are T cell receptor beta chains from one sample, sequenced in a study of shared T cell receptors in the human thymus. Libraries were prepared by immunoSEQ multiplex PCR; TCRdb keeps only in-frame clonotypes and omits some of them. The sample lists over 650,000 clones; around 87% were seen once. These data also featured in a second study, about human thymus T cells.

The sequenced material came from thymocytes. These receptors originate from a boy under two years old with a congenital heart defect. CDR3s leave out the opening cysteine and the closing phenylalanine or tryptophan. Each record gives: clone size, V gene, J gene, CDR3 length, CDR3 protein. Rows give clone size only sometimes, using once, few, many, or a class for an expanded clone.

>NA|TRBV28|TRBJ2-1|13
ASSFLGLADNEQF
>NA|TRBV7-2|TRBJ1-3|15
ASSLVGTGGIGNTIY
>NA|TRBV27|TRBJ2-3|14
ASSSPSGGITDTQY
>NA|TRBV27|TRBJ2-1|13
ASTNTDRGGNEQF
>once|TRBV18|TRBJ2-7|13
ASSQTTGQVAEQY
>NA|TRBV28|TRBJ1-1|15
ASSRTTGTVMNTEAF
>NA|TRBV7-3|TRBJ2-7|9
ASSARTRQY
>once|TRBV28|TRBJ2-7|12
ASSPGTGFFEQY
>NA|TRBV28|TRBJ1-1|12
ASFSPGLTTEAF
>once|TRBV6-4|TRBJ2-2|15
ASTAVPLSEGPGELF
>NA|TRBV2|TRBJ2-4|11
ASSEGDKNIQY
>NA|TRBV14|TRBJ2-7|13
ASSQEAAETYEQY
>NA|TRBV27|TRBJ2-1|17
ASSLLTRNRLAGFNEQF
>NA|TRBV28|TRBJ2-3|13
ASSSTGGVTDTQY
>NA|TRBV7-9|TRBJ1-1|10
ASSLLLTEAF
>NA|TRBV6-6|TRBJ1-2|13
ASSYDGQGVGGYT
>NA|TRBV5-1|TRBJ2-3|13
ASRGAWHPTDTQY
>NA|TRBV28|TRBJ1-3|13
ASSFRLSAGNTIY
>NA|TRBV5-4|TRBJ1-1|12
ASSLAGWDTEAF
>NA|TRBV2|TRBJ1-2|13
ASSLPERGPYGYT
>NA|TRBV19|TRBJ2-7|12
ASSTGAVSYEQY
>NA|TRBV9|TRBJ2-2|13
ASSVGGGNTGELF
>NA|TRBV11-2|TRBJ1-2|11
ASSSTGDGGYT
>NA|TRBV20-1|TRBJ1-1|8
TCRGTEAF
>NA|TRBV5-4|TRBJ1-2|16
ASSLWGGYSADDYGYT
>few|TRBV10-1|TRBJ2-1|15
ASRERPGTRGYNEQF
>few|TRBV7-2|TRBJ2-7|15
ASSLPRASGSSYEQY
>NA|TRBV7-9|TRBJ2-7|13
ASSLGREISHEQY
>NA|TRBV5-4|TRBJ1-1|18
ASRTNHRGLTVASDTEAF
>NA|TRBV12-5|TRBJ1-3|15
ASGLVPPGEPGNTIY
>NA|TRBV21-1|TRBJ2-7|15
ASSKECGTGPWYEQY
>NA|TRBV5-1|TRBJ2-7|13
ASRDRTGFNYEQY
>few|TRBV5-4|TRBJ2-7|11
ASSFDRTYEQY
>NA|TRBV27|TRBJ1-4|12
ASSLAAGNEKLF
>NA|TRBV7-9|TRBJ2-7|15
ASSLKQDRRSSYEQY
>once|TRBV6-1|TRBJ2-2|13
ASSGQGSNTGELF
>NA|TRBV19|TRBJ2-1|12
ASSRGLTYNEQF
>NA|TRBV28|TRBJ1-1|12
ASRGDGEDTEAF
>NA|TRBV6-6|TRBJ2-7|10
ASFDRPYEQY
>few|TRBV6-5|TRBJ1-6|13
ASSKPGQGGSPLH
>NA|TRBV4-3|TRBJ2-5|13
ASSQDSRGQETQY
>NA|TRBV5-6|TRBJ2-7|15
ASSFQGATKHLCEQY
>NA|TRBV28|TRBJ1-6|13
ASRAGTGRGSPLH
>NA|TRBV4-3|TRBJ2-6|17
ASSQEKLGQGVGANVLT